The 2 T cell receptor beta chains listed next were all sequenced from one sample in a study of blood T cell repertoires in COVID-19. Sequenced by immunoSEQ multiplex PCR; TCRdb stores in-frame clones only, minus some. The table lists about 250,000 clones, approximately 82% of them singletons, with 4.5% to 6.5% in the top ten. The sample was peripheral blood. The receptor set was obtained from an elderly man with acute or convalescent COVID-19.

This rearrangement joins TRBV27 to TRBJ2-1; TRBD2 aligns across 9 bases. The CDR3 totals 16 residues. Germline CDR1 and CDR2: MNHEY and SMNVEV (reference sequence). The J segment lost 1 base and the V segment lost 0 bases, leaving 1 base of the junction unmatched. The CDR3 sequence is CASSLSGLASYNEQFF. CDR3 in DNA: TGTGCCAGCAGTTTATCGGGACTAGCATCCTACAATGAGCAGTTCTTC.

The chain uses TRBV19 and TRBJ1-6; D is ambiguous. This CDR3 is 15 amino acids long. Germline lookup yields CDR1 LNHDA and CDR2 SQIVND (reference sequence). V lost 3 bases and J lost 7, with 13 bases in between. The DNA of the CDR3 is TGTGCCAGTAGTATGGCCGGCGGATCGAATTCACCCCTCCACTTT. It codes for CASSMAGGSNSPLHF.